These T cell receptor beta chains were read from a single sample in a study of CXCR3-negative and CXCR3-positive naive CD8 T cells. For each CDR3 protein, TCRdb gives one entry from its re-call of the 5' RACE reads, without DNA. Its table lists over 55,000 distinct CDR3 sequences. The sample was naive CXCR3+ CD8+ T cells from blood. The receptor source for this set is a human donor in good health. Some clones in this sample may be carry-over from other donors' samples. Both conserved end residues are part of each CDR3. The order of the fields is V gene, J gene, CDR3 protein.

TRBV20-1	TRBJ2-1	CSASNPAGGSYNEEFF
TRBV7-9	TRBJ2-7	CASSLLTGATYEQYF
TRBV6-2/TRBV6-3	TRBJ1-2	CASVPYRSYGYTF
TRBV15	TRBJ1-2	CATSMTGSYGYTF
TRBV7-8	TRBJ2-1	CASSLGGSGEEQFF
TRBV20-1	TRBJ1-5	CSALRGVSGLTGQPQHF
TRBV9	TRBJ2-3	CASISGSGDSDTQYF
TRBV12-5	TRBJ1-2	CASAPPDRDNYGYTF
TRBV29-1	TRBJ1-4	CSVVLFYETNEKLFF
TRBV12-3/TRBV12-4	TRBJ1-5	CASNLSGVGQPQHF
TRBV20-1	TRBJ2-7	CSARESEGTAYEQYF
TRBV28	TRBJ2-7	CASSLRGVYEQYF
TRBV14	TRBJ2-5	CASCQGLVAGLYQETQYF
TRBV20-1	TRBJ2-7	CSTADAGGSYEQYF